The clone carrying this TCR beta chain showed up many times. The antigen is not known. TCRdb fed the RT-PCR reads into MiXCR, producing one record per CDR3 protein. The table lists almost 600,000 distinct CDR3 sequences, around 13% of them singletons. V lost 5 bases to trimming and J lost 4 bases, with 13 bases between them. This CDR3 comprises 14 residues. Germline CDR1 SGHRS, CDR2 YFSETQ. This sample was included in a study of response to subunit inactivated influenza vaccine. General study points: Authors suggested few new T cells are recruited by each seasonal influenza vaccination.

The chain recombines TRBV5-1 with TRBJ2-1; D gene unclear. The TCR sequence derives from a man in his forties or fifties who received an inactivated influenza vaccine. The starting material was PBMCs from blood, obtained less than 13 days after vaccination. The CDR3 region has the DNA TGCGCCAGCAGACCTCAGACCAGTTACAATGAGCAGTTCTTC. Translation: CASRPQTSYNEQFF.